One and the same sample provided the 10 T cell receptor beta chains below, sequenced in a study of blood T cells in healthy people across ages. Next came a second PCR, run for about 6 to 12 cycles, which used a sample-barcoded 5' primer along with a J-beta primer mix. TCRdb fed the 5' RACE reads into MiXCR, producing one record per CDR3 protein. The data show around 850,000 distinct CDR3 sequences, around 36% seen once. Sequences were obtained from blood. These receptors all stem from a man aged 18 to 29 in good health.

With regard to this clonotype: This may be a read error, as it is one base from a much larger clone. The J gene is TRBJ2-1, the V gene TRBV6-5, with D possibly being TRBD1 (6 bases). V gave up 2 bases and J gave up 14 bases, with 22 bases separating them. Germline CDR1 MNHEY, CDR2 SVGAGI. The CDR3 is 15 amino acids. The CDR3 spells CASSYAKDSLGFKFF. Here the CDR3 DNA reads TGTGCCAGCAGTTACGCGAAGGACAGCTTGGGTTTCAAGTTCTTC.

The gene calls are TRBV27 and TRBJ1-1; D gene ambiguous. Germline V lookup: CDR1 MNHEY, CDR2 SMNVEV (reference sequence). The CDR3 is 13 residues long. Trimming pared 2 bases from V and 7 bases from J, leaving 11 bases between. CDR3 residues: CASSLGSRYEAFF. CDR3 nucleotide sequence: TGTGCCAGCAGTTTAGGCAGCCGCTATGAAGCTTTCTTT.

This chain links TRBV20-1 with TRBJ1-1; D call uncertain. Germline V gene data show CDR1 as DFQATT and CDR2 as SNEGSKA (reference sequence). V was cut by 7 bases and J by 3 bases, with 9 bases left in between. The CDR3 is 11 amino acids. The CDR3 region has the DNA TGCAGTGTTCTGCAGTACACTGAAGCTTTCTTT. This translates into CSVLQYTEAFF.

V is TRBV6-5 and J is TRBJ2-1; D gene uncertain. Germline lookup yields CDR1 MNHEY and CDR2 SVGAGI. V lost 2 bases and J lost 5, with 10 bases in between. The CDR3 consists of 14 residues. The CDR3 nucleotides are TGTGCCAGCAGTTACGTGCACGCAAACAATGAGCAGTTCTTC. This translates into CASSYVHANNEQFF.

This chain links TRBV5-1 with TRBJ2-1; D perhaps matches TRBD1 (5 bases). The end of the DNA is better explained by TRBJ2-7, so the J call may be wrong. Germline assignment: CDR1 SGHRS and CDR2 YFSETQ. This CDR3 region has 15 residues. The CDR3 loop is CASSLGHRLMNEQYF. CDR3 coding DNA: TGCGCCAGCAGCCTTGGACATCGCCTTATGAACGAGCAGTACTTC.

Comments on this clonotype: One end of the junction varies from germline; a read error may be responsible. This chain uses TRBV4-3 with TRBJ1-5, with a possible D match to TRBD1 (6 bases). Germline V CDR1 and CDR2: LGHNA, YSLEER. This CDR3 spans 15 amino acids. The CDR3 DNA follows: TGCGCCAGCAGCCTCGTACAGGGTAGCCATCAGCCCCAGCATTTT. Translation: CASSLVQGSHQPQHF.

Ten or more counts support this clonotype. V usage is TRBV12-3 or TRBV12-4 and J usage is TRBJ2-3; D gene unclear. Between the trimmed V and J ends, which lost 6 bases and 0 bases, there was a span of 4 bases. The CDR3 is made up of 12 amino acids. CDR3 DNA: TGTGCCAGCAGCTTCAGCACAGATACGCAGTATTTT. This encodes CASSFSTDTQYF.

J is TRBJ1-2 and V is TRBV10-3; maybe TRBD1 (6 bases). The CDR3 contains 16 residues. Germline-derived CDR1 and CDR2 are ENHRY and SYGVKD. V shed 0 bases and J shed 1 base, with 12 bases lying between them. DNA for the CDR3: TGTGCCATCAGTGAGTCGAACAGGGAGATTAACTATGGCTACACCTTC. This encodes CAISESNREINYGYTF.

On this clonotype: A junction end diverges from the germline sequence, so it may reflect a read error. The rearrangement links TRBV4-1 to TRBJ1-1, with D perhaps matching TRBD1 (6 bases). This CDR3 region has 13 residues. From germline, CDR1 is MGHRA and CDR2 YSYEKL. CDR3 sequence: CASSPGQNTESFF. Here the CDR3 DNA reads TGCGCCAGCAGCCCAGGACAGAACACTGAATCTTTCTTT.

A remark on this clonotype: A much larger clone is a single base away; this may be a read error. This rearrangement joins TRBV6-5 to TRBJ2-7; TRBD1 matches 7 bases. Germline V gives CDR1 MNHEY, CDR2 SVGAGI. This CDR3 contains 15 residues. V was clipped by 6 bases and J by 0 bases; unmatched bases: 8. This CDR3 is CASRTGTANSYEQYF. CDR3 in DNA: TGTGCCAGCAGGACCGGGACAGCCAACTCCTACGAGCAGTACTTC.